Following are 9 T cell receptor beta chains from one sample sequenced in a study of Tregs in tolerant kidney transplant recipients. Sequencing was performed with immunoSEQ multiplex PCR; in TCRdb, only in-frame clones are kept and a portion is missing. The top ten clones hold 0.46% of a sample with tens of thousands of clones, under 95% of them seen once. Sequencing used CD4+ T cells from blood, obtained before the transplant. Receptor source: a human donor who received a combined kidney and bone marrow transplant.

Remarks on this clone: One junction end does not reproduce the germline sequence, and a read error may be involved. V usage is TRBV18 and J usage is TRBJ2-3; possibly TRBD2 for D (7 bases). This CDR3 has 12 amino acids. In germline, CDR1 is KGHSH, CDR2 LQKENI. CDR3 loop: CASSPAEGGPLF. Written as DNA, the CDR3 is TGTGCCAGCTCACCAGCCGAGGGGGGGCCCCTTTTT.

The V and J genes are TRBV30 and TRBJ1-2; 7 bases are a match to TRBD1. Germline V lookup: CDR1 GTSNPN, CDR2 SVGIG (reference sequence). J lost 8 bases, V lost 8 bases, and 14 bases had no gene match. This CDR3 spans 13 amino acids. The CDR3 here is CAHSDRYFDGYTF. CDR3 coding DNA: TGTGCCCATTCGGACAGGTATTTTGACGGCTACACCTTC.

The rearrangement joins TRBV7-2 to TRBJ2-7, with D tentatively TRBD1 (5 bases). CDR1 SGHTA and CDR2 FQGNSA come from the germline V gene. This CDR3 has 14 amino acids. Deletions cut 1 base from V and 5 bases from J, with 12 bases between. The CDR3 spells CASSLVGVPHEQYF. The DNA of the CDR3 is TGTGCCAGCAGCTTAGTAGGGGTCCCTCACGAGCAGTACTTC.

V usage is TRBV6-6 and J usage is TRBJ2-3; TRBD1 matches at 7 bases. The CDR3 runs 14 residues. Looked up from germline, CDR1 is MNHNY and CDR2 is SVGAGI (reference sequence). After removal of 6 bases from V and 7 bases from J, the junction contained 10 bases not matched to a gene. The CDR3 sequence is CASRPRDRGYTQYF. CDR3 coding DNA: TGTGCCAGCAGGCCCCGGGACAGAGGATATACGCAGTATTTT.

For the CDR3, the DNA is TGTGCCAGCAGCTTAATGGGACTAGCGGGCACCTCCTACGAGCAGTACTTC. Translation gives CASSLMGLAGTSYEQYF. The chain carries TRBV7-2 and TRBJ2-7, with 12 bases lining up with TRBD2. V dropped 2 bases and J dropped 0; count of bases not matched to a gene: 5. This CDR3 is built from 17 residues. Looked up from germline, CDR1 is SGHTA and CDR2 is FQGNSA.

The V and J genes are TRBV7-2 and TRBJ2-3; D might be TRBD2 (5 bases). Trimming pared 5 bases from V and 0 bases from J, leaving 9 bases between. Looked up from germline, CDR1 is SGHTA and CDR2 is FQGNSA. This CDR3 contains 14 residues. The CDR3 loop is CASSRGSSTDTQYF. CDR3 nucleotides: TGTGCCAGCAGCCGCGGGTCTAGCACAGATACGCAGTATTTT.

The chain couples TRBV6-6 to TRBJ2-1; 9 bases are a match to TRBD1. Germline values: CDR1 MNHNY, CDR2 SVGAGI (reference sequence). Trimming at V came to 10 bases and at J to 8 bases, leaving 9 bases not matched to a gene. The length of the CDR3 is 13 residues. This CDR3 is CATGTGKWDEQFF. CDR3 DNA: TGTGCCACCGGGACAGGGAAATGGGATGAGCAGTTCTTC.

The rearrangement uses TRBV27 and TRBJ1-2, with D unresolved. The CDR3 covers 17 residues. The germline V gene encodes CDR1 MNHEY and CDR2 SMNVEV (reference sequence). V was pared by 7 bases and J by 2 bases, with 23 bases between. CDR3 bases: TGTGCCAGCACCCCCAGTTTCCTTCTGGTGTTCAACTATGGCTACACCTTC. It translates to CASTPSFLLVFNYGYTF.

The chain combines TRBV7-9 with TRBJ2-5; D may be TRBD2 (5 bases). This CDR3 has 13 residues. Germline CDR1 and CDR2: SEHNR and FQNEAQ (reference sequence). Trimming took off 3 bases at V and 2 bases at J, with 7 bases between the two ends. The CDR3 here is CASSFPGQETQYF. The CDR3 DNA is TGTGCCAGCAGCTTCCCGGGACAAGAGACCCAGTACTTC.